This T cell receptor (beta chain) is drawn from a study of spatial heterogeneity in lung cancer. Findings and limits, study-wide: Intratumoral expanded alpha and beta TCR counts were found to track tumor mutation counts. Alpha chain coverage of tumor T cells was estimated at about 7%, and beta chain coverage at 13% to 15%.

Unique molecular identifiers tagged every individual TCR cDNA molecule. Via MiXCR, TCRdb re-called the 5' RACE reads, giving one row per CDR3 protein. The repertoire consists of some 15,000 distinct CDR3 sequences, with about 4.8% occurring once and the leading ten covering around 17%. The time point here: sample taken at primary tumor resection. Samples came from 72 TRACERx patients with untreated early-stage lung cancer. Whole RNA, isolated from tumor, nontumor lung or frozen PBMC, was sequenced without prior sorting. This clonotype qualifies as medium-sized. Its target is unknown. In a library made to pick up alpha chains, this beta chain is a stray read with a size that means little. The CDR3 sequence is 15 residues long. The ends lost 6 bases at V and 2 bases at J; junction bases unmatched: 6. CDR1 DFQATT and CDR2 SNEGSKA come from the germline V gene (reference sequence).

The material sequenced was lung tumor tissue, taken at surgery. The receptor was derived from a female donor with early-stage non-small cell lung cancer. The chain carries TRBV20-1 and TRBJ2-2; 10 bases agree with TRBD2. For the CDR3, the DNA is TGCAGTGCGCTAGCGGGGGTTCTAAACACCGGGGAGCTGTTTTTT. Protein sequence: CSALAGVLNTGELFF.